The 28 T cell receptor beta chains below come from one sample, sequenced in a study of T cells after yellow fever vaccination. TCRdb processed the 5' RACE reads anew with MiXCR; each CDR3 protein has one entry. The table has more than 90,000 distinct CDR3 sequences, about 7% seen once. This material consisted of CD4+ T cells sorted from PBMCs, taken roughly 45 days after the first yellow fever vaccination. These receptors all stem from a man aged 18 to 29 who received the YFV17D yellow fever vaccine.

Concerning this clonotype itself: A read error may explain this, as a much larger clone is one base away. V usage is TRBV5-1 and J usage is TRBJ2-5; possibly TRBD1 or TRBD2 for D (6 bases each). Germline CDR1 and CDR2: SGHRS and YFSETQ. There are 14 residues in the CDR3. CDR3 DNA sequence: TGCGCCTGCAGCTTGGGGGCTCTAGCGGAGACCCAGTACTTC. Translating it yields CACSLGALAETQYF.

This clonotype was observed at least ten times. The J gene is TRBJ1-2, the V gene TRBV5-1; 11 bases are a match to TRBD1. Losses at the gene ends were 4 bases for V and 4 bases for J; bases not matched to a gene: 6. The germline CDR1 and CDR2 sequences are SGHRS and YFSETQ. The CDR3 is 15 residues long. The CDR3 region has the DNA TGCGCCAGCAGCACCCGGACAGGGGGCGGCTATGGCTACACCTTC. Its protein is CASSTRTGGGYGYTF. Variable domain in full (rest from reference TRBV5-1 and TRBJ1-2): KAGVTQTPRYLIKTRGQQVTLSCSPISGHRSVSWYQQTPGQGLQFLFEYFSETQRNKGNFPGRFSGRQFSNSRSEMNVSTLELGDSALYLCASSTRTGGGYGYTFGSGTRLTVV.

Ten or more counts support this clonotype. The chain couples TRBV5-1 to TRBJ2-3; D unresolved. Trimming left V 0 bases short and J 1 base short, with 6 bases between. This CDR3 comprises 14 residues. Germline CDR1 is SGHRS and CDR2 is YFSETQ. This chain's CDR3 is CASSLAAGTDTQYF. In DNA, the CDR3 is TGCGCCAGCAGCTTGGCGGCAGGCACAGATACGCAGTATTTT.

Turning to this clonotype: A much larger clone lies one base from this, so it may be a read error. V is TRBV5-1 and J is TRBJ2-2, with 8 bases aligning to TRBD2. The length of the CDR3 is 17 residues. The V gene's germline CDR1 is SGHRS and CDR2 YFSETQ. CDR3: CATSSPPLRGDTGELFF. The CDR3, as DNA: TGCGCCACCAGCTCCCCGCCCCTGCGGGGGGACACCGGGGAGCTGTTTTTT.

This clonotype came up many times. The CDR3, as DNA: TGTGCCAGCAGCGTGGGGTCGGGGACCTACAATGAGCAGTTCTTC. Translated: CASSVGSGTYNEQFF. The V call is TRBV9, the J call TRBJ2-1, with D perhaps TRBD2 (5 bases). V lost 2 bases and J 2 bases, leaving 11 bases between the germline ends. The CDR3 is 15 amino acids. Germline V CDR1 and CDR2: SGDLS, YYNGEE.

This clonotype was detected many times. The chain employs TRBV30 and TRBJ2-3, with D tentatively TRBD1 (6 bases). The CDR3 spans 11 residues. Germline V gene lookup returns CDR1 GTSNPN and CDR2 SVGIG (reference sequence). V was cut by 4 bases and J by 6 bases, with 8 bases left in between. Here the CDR3 reads CAWNRADTQYF. CDR3 sequence (DNA): TGTGCCTGGAACAGGGCGGATACGCAGTATTTT. Looking up the rest from reference TRBV30 and TRBJ2-3 gives the full variable domain: SQTIHQWPATLVQPVGSPLSLECTVEGTSNPNLYWYRQAAGRGLQLLFYSVGIGQISSEVPQNLSASRPQDRQFILSSKKLLLSDSGFYLCAWNRADTQYFGPGTRLTVL.

This clonotype has at least ten counts. The V and J genes are TRBV18 and TRBJ2-1, with D perhaps matching TRBD1 or TRBD2 (6 bases each). There are 16 residues in the CDR3. Germline V gene sequence: CDR1 KGHSH, CDR2 LQKENI. Deletions cut 4 bases from V and 6 bases from J, with 19 bases between. CDR3 in DNA: TGTGCCAGCTCACGACCGGGGGCAGGGAAGGGCAATGAGCAGTTCTTC. It codes for CASSRPGAGKGNEQFF.

Comments on this clonotype: A much larger clone is a single base away; this may be a read error. The rearrangement uses TRBV2 and TRBJ2-5, with D perhaps given as TRBD1 or TRBD2 (5 bases each). The CDR3 loop spans 15 amino acids. Germline CDR1 reads SNHLY; CDR2 reads FYNNEI. The germline V and J ends were trimmed by 4 bases and 5 bases, with 17 bases remaining between them. The CDR3 sequence is CASSGGDAVEETQYF. CDR3 nucleotide sequence: TGTGCCAGCAGTGGAGGGGATGCGGTCGAGGAGACCCAGTACTTC.

This clonotype was picked up many times. The J gene is TRBJ2-5, the V gene TRBV29-1; possibly TRBD1 for D (6 bases). The CDR3 sequence is 12 residues long. The germline gives CDR1 SQVTM, CDR2 ANQGSEA. The ends were cut back, 6 bases at V and 3 bases at J, with 11 bases in the middle. This CDR3 reads CSVRTDKETQYF. In DNA form, the CDR3 reads TGCAGCGTCCGGACAGACAAAGAGACCCAGTACTTC.

Many counts were recorded for this clonotype. This chain links TRBV5-1 with TRBJ1-4; D is undetermined. Per the germline V gene, CDR1 is SGHRS and CDR2 is YFSETQ. The V gene lost 2 bases and the J gene lost 6 bases, with 14 bases spanning the gap. The CDR3 has 15 residues. The DNA of the CDR3 is TGCGCCAGCAGCTTCTTTCCCGGTGAGGATGAAAAACTGTTTTTT. This encodes CASSFFPGEDEKLFF.

This clonotype was found many times. The DNA for the CDR3 is TGCAGTGCTAGAGATTTCGGAACCGGGGAGCTGTTTTTT. It is translated as CSARDFGTGELFF. The rearrangement uses TRBV20-1 and TRBJ2-2; no clear D gene. V lost 0 bases to trimming and J lost 5 bases, with 7 bases between them. The CDR3 is 13 residues long. Germline V CDR1 and CDR2: DFQATT, SNEGSKA (reference sequence).

This clonotype was seen at least ten times. The genes are TRBV7-2 and TRBJ2-5, with D unresolved. Germline V gene lookup returns CDR1 SGHTA and CDR2 FQGNSA. V dropped 5 bases and J dropped 2 bases, with 9 bases sitting between them. This CDR3 has 13 residues. The CDR3 loop reads CASSIGRQETQYF. CDR3 nucleotide sequence: TGTGCCAGCAGCATAGGGCGGCAAGAGACCCAGTACTTC.

The V gene is TRBV20-1, the J gene TRBJ1-6; 9 bases are shared with TRBD1. The germline V gene encodes CDR1 DFQATT and CDR2 SNEGSKA (reference sequence). CDR3 length: 15 amino acids. Trimming took 3 bases from V and 6 from J; bases not matched to a gene: 6. CDR3 sequence: CSASTQGALNSPLHF. CDR3 in DNA: TGCAGTGCTAGTACACAGGGGGCGCTTAATTCACCCCTCCACTTT.

This clonotype was observed many times. This chain uses TRBV6-2 or TRBV6-3 with TRBJ2-7, with D unclear. Germline V gene data show CDR1 as MNHEY and CDR2 as SVGEGT. With 6 bases removed from V and 2 bases from J, the gap between germline ends came to 14 bases. This CDR3 has 14 amino acids. Here the CDR3 DNA reads TGTGCCAGCAGCTCGCTGGCGGATACCTACGAGCAGTACTTC. It codes for CASSSLADTYEQYF.

The gene calls are TRBV28 and TRBJ2-1; TRBD2 matches at 8 bases. The CDR3 length is 16 residues. Germline V gene sequence: CDR1 MDHEN, CDR2 SYDVKM. J gave up 9 bases and V 6 bases, and 16 bases lay outside the gene matches. The CDR3, as DNA: TGTGCCAGCAGCCCATGGGCTTCTTTCGGGGGGGGTGAGCAGTTCTTC. This translates into CASSPWASFGGGEQFF.

This clonotype was detected many times. The rearrangement uses TRBV25-1 and TRBJ1-4; D uncertain. V was clipped by 4 bases and J by 3 bases, with 6 bases between them. CDR1 is MGHDK, CDR2 SYGVNS, per germline. The CDR3 spans 13 residues. This CDR3 reads CASSGSPNEKLFF. CDR3 nucleotides: TGTGCCAGCAGTGGGAGTCCTAATGAAAAACTGTTTTTT.

This clonotype appeared many times. The chain joins TRBV20-1 to TRBJ2-3, with a weak D call TRBD1 (7 bases). The CDR3 extends over 14 amino acids. Germline CDR1 reads DFQATT; CDR2 reads SNEGSKA (reference sequence). V lost 3 bases, J lost 0 bases, and 10 bases lay in between. This CDR3 is CSARGGQSTDTQYF. As DNA, the CDR3 is TGCAGTGCTAGGGGGGGACAGAGCACAGATACGCAGTATTTT.

This clonotype was seen ten or more times. The CDR3 sequence is CASSGEGTGGTDTQYF. In DNA form, the CDR3 reads TGTGCCAGCAGCGGGGAGGGGACAGGGGGGACAGATACGCAGTATTTT. The V and J genes are TRBV5-5 and TRBJ2-3, with 11 positions matching TRBD1. Unmatched junction bases numbered 7, after V lost 4 bases and J lost 3 bases. This CDR3 spans 16 amino acids. CDR1 is SGHKS and CDR2 is YYEKEE in the germline V gene (reference sequence).

This clonotype occurred many times. The chain uses TRBV10-3 and TRBJ2-3; D call uncertain. The V end was cut by 5 bases, the J end by 6 bases, with 9 bases between. The germline CDR1 and CDR2 sequences are ENHRY and SYGVKD. The CDR3 spans 12 residues. CDR3 sequence reads: CAISPATDTQYF. CDR3 DNA sequence: TGTGCCATCAGTCCGGCTACCGATACGCAGTATTTT.

This clonotype occurred a few times. The CDR3 loop reads CATSRAGLAGGRYF. The CDR3 region has the DNA TGTGCCACCAGCAGAGCCGGACTAGCGGGGGGGCGGTACTTC. The V gene is TRBV15, the J gene TRBJ2-4; 15 positions match TRBD2. The CDR3 loop spans 14 amino acids. V shed 1 base, J shed 15 bases, and the junction held 4 bases outside the gene matches. Germline CDR1 reads LNHNV; CDR2 reads YYDKDF (reference sequence).

This clonotype was recorded many times. The rearrangement joins TRBV9 to TRBJ2-1, with 7 bases matching TRBD1. The CDR3 runs 14 residues. Germline loops: CDR1 SGDLS, CDR2 YYNGEE. The junction had 5 bases not matched to a gene; V was cut back by 3 bases and J by 5 bases. CDR3: CASSDGTADNEQFF. The CDR3 nucleotides are TGTGCCAGCAGCGACGGGACAGCGGACAATGAGCAGTTCTTC.

This clonotype appeared many times. The V gene is TRBV5-1, the J gene TRBJ1-1; maybe TRBD1 (6 bases). Per germline, CDR1 SGHRS and CDR2 YFSETQ. The length of the CDR3 is 15 residues. The V end lost 4 bases, the J end lost 5 bases, and 18 bases lay between the germline ends. CDR3 region: CASSPSGDKGTEAFF. CDR3 sequence (DNA): TGCGCCAGCAGCCCCTCGGGGGACAAAGGGACTGAAGCTTTCTTT.

This clonotype appeared a few times. This chain uses TRBV20-1 with TRBJ1-1, with D perhaps matching TRBD1 (5 bases). Germline V CDR1 and CDR2: DFQATT, SNEGSKA (reference sequence). V gave up 5 bases and J gave up 5 bases, with 15 bases separating them. The CDR3 totals 13 residues. CDR3 region: CSAPTRGRTEAFF. CDR3 coding DNA: TGCAGTGCTCCTACACGGGGGAGGACTGAAGCTTTCTTT.

In its sample, this clonotype was seen a few times. This chain links TRBV5-5 with TRBJ1-2, with D tentatively TRBD1 (6 bases). V was trimmed by 0 bases and J by 4 bases, leaving 13 bases between them. The V gene's germline CDR1 is SGHKS and CDR2 YYEKEE (reference sequence). This CDR3 has 15 residues. CDR3 sequence (DNA): TGTGCCAGCAGCTTGGGATGGACAGTTAGCTATGGCTACACCTTC. Translation gives CASSLGWTVSYGYTF.

This clonotype was seen repeatedly, ten times or more. The rearrangement links TRBV5-1 to TRBJ1-2, with a possible D match to TRBD1 (6 bases). V was cut by 3 bases and J by 3 bases, with 12 bases left in between. This CDR3 has 14 residues. Germline loops: CDR1 SGHRS, CDR2 YFSETQ. DNA for the CDR3: TGCGCCAGCAGCTCTCTCGCAGGGGACTATGGCTACACCTTC. Its protein product is CASSSLAGDYGYTF.

This clonotype has a count of ten or more. The chain is built from TRBV30 and TRBJ2-1; 7 positions agree with TRBD2. Trimming at V came to 3 bases and at J to 13 bases, leaving 3 bases not matched to a gene. The V gene's germline CDR1 is GTSNPN and CDR2 SVGIG (reference sequence). The CDR3 is made up of 10 amino acids. In DNA form, the CDR3 reads TGTGCCTGGAGCGGGAGGCGACAGTTCTTC. Translation gives CAWSGRRQFF.

This clonotype appeared many times. The chain carries TRBV10-3 and TRBJ2-5; TRBD2 might be the D (5 bases). Germline V gives CDR1 ENHRY, CDR2 SYGVKD. V shed 4 bases and J shed 4 bases, with 19 bases lying between them. The CDR3 has 16 amino acids. CDR3 amino acids: CAISAQMTLGRETQYF. CDR3 bases: TGTGCCATCAGTGCCCAGATGACCCTGGGGAGAGAGACCCAGTACTTC.

This clonotype was observed at least ten times. The CDR3 DNA is TGCAGTGCTAGAGATCGGGCTAGCTCGCCCACAGATACGCAGTATTTT. This codes for CSARDRASSPTDTQYF. This chain links TRBV20-1 with TRBJ2-3; D may be TRBD2 (5 bases). CDR1 is DFQATT, CDR2 SNEGSKA, per germline (reference sequence). V shed 0 bases and J shed 2 bases, with 15 bases lying between them. The CDR3 sequence is 16 residues long.